The rows below give T cell receptor beta chains drawn from one sample of a study of cytomegalovirus exposure and HLA in healthy donors. The table came from immunoSEQ multiplex PCR; TCRdb's copy has only in-frame clones and leaves some out. The sample includes 130,000 or so clones, about nine tenths of them seen just once. Specimen: PBMCs. Every receptor here comes from a man aged 30 to 39 in good health and CMV-seronegative. CDR3s include the opening cysteine and the closing phenylalanine or tryptophan. The size entry is marked missing in some rows and otherwise reads once, few, many or a size class.

clone size,J gene,CDR3 length,V gene,CDR3 protein
NA,TRBJ2-5,14,TRBV6-5,CASSLGREGETQYF
NA,TRBJ2-3,15,TRBV7-9,CASQGGVVRTDTQYF
NA,TRBJ2-2,16,TRBV7-3,CASSLNPGLTTGELFF
NA,TRBJ2-5,15,TRBV10-1,CASSESGQGMETQYF
NA,TRBJ1-6,15,TRBV7-2,CASSLGSRGRSPLHF
NA,TRBJ2-3,16,TRBV6-6,CASSYSRSGATDTQYF
NA,TRBJ1-3,16,TRBV6-5,CASSSTGLTSGNTIYF
NA,TRBJ1-2,14,TRBV4-2,CASSQVDRDYGYTF
NA,TRBJ2-7,14,TRBV28,CASSRDRVAYEQYF
NA,TRBJ2-3,17,TRBV12-5,CASGLNIAGGLTDTQYF
NA,TRBJ2-3,15,TRBV6-1,CASSVPSGDTDTQYF
NA,TRBJ1-6,15,TRBV6-5,CASSAGTGGDSPLHF
NA,TRBJ1-5,16,TRBV10-2,CASSEGARRSTEPQHF
NA,TRBJ2-2,13,TRBV19,CASSSQGLGELFF
NA,TRBJ2-2,17,TRBV18,CASSPPRGGEDTGELFF
NA,TRBJ2-3,14,TRBV6-6,CASRGGANTDTQYF
NA,TRBJ1-3,17,TRBV9,CASSPRGGSVSGNTIYF
NA,TRBJ2-5,15,TRBV5-8,CASRTRGRGQETQYF
NA,TRBJ1-2,12,TRBV10-3,CAIRTGGDGYTF
few,TRBJ2-1,15,TRBV6-5,CASSLEGSAVDEQFF
NA,TRBJ1-2,15,TRBV28,CASSKPGTGHYGYTF
NA,TRBJ1-2,12,TRBV6-5,CASSSGQGAQTF
NA,TRBJ2-7,12,TRBV27,CASSNRDTQQYF
NA,TRBJ1-5,17,TRBV18,CASSAGTGTYSNQPQHF
NA,TRBJ2-7,16,TRBV7-2,CASSLKSSPPGGEQYF
NA,TRBJ1-2,13,TRBV10-3,CAISRQGTRGYTF
NA,TRBJ1-6,15,TRBV5-1,CASSPLVGDGSPLHF
NA,TRBJ2-7,14,TRBV6-1,CASSFTGGGYEQYF
NA,TRBJ2-2,14,TRBV6-1,CASSGDWNTGELFF
NA,TRBJ2-2,14,TRBV7-6,CASSLWPGSGELFF
NA,TRBJ1-5,15,TRBV27,CASSLLTGGNQPQHF
once,TRBJ1-1,15,TRBV28,CASSFPAGLNTEAFF
NA,TRBJ1-6,20,TRBV4-1,CASSPRIRTGTSSYNSPLHF
few,TRBJ1-2,13,TRBV2,CASSEGGFYGYTF
NA,TRBJ2-7,12,TRBV7-9,CASSLVSYEQYF
NA,TRBJ1-2,14,TRBV27,CASSKSDRNYGYTF